A single T cell receptor (gamma chain) is shown here with its context. No antigen is known for it. CDR3 length equals 13 residues. Germline lookup yields CDR1 GITISATS and CDR2 ISYDGTV (reference sequence). Trimming cost V 4 bases and J 5 bases; bases outside gene matches: 8. The template was reverse-transcribed extracted RNA. Multiplex PCR used pooled V-gene forward primers and a constant-region reverse primer to amplify CDR3s. TCRdb applied CATT to the multiplex PCR reads for clone calling. The sample contains tens of thousands of gamma-chain clones, over 20% of which appear only once. This entry is derived from a study of Vδ1+ human thymocytes. After alphabeta T cell depletion, CD3+ Vdelta1+ Vdelta2- thymocytes were sorted. Sorted Vdelta1+ thymocytes were about 97% to 99.6% pure. Overall study findings and caveats: Thymic TRG and TRD repertoires appeared highly polyclonal, with Gaussian CDR3 length distributions. Unexpected Vdelta2 sequences could cause misinterpretation of bulk repertoire data. Donors shared many TRG clonotypes but few TRD clonotypes.

The specimen sequenced was Vdelta1+ gamma-delta thymocytes from the thymus. As for subset: FACS-sorted CD3+ TCRalphabeta- TCRVdelta1+ TCRVdelta2- thymocytes. The chain combines TRGV9 with TRGJ1 or TRGJ2. This receptor was obtained from a girl under three years old who had congenital heart surgery. CDR3 amino acids: CALWEPRNYKKLF. The DNA for the CDR3 is TGTGCCTTGTGGGAACCCCGGAATTATAAGAAACTCTTT.